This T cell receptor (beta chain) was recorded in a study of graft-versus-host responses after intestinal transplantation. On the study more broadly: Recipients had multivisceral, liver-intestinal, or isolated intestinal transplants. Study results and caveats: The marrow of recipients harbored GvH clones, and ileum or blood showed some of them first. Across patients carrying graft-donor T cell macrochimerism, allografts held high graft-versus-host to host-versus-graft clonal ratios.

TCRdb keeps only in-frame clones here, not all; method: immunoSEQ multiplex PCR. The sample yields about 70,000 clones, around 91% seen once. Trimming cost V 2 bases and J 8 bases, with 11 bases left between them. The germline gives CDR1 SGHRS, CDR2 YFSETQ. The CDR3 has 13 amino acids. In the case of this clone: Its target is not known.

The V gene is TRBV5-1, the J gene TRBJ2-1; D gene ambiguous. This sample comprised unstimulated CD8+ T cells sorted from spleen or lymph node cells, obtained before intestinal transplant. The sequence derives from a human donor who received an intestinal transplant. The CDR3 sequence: CASSFGSYDEQFF. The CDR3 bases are TGCGCCAGCAGCTTCGGGTCTTACGATGAGCAGTTCTTC.